This TCR beta chain was found in a study of cytomegalovirus exposure and HLA in healthy donors. About the study: Later analysis reported that the roughly 120 validation repertoires shared the platform of the 500 to 750 first-cohort repertoires. Overall study results and limits: As confirmed in vitro, a few CMV-associated chains were specific for CMV antigens.

The table came from immunoSEQ multiplex PCR; TCRdb's copy has only in-frame clones and leaves some out. The data contain about 160,000 clones, approximately 96% of them seen just once; the ten biggest clones take up 0.8% to 0.95%. V was clipped by 0 bases and J by 4 bases, with 9 bases between them. The CDR3 is 15 amino acids. CDR1 is SGHTA, CDR2 FQGTGA, per germline. Separation from the roughly 700-subject first cohort characterized the approximately 120-subject validation cohort, to which the donors belonged. With respect to this clone: Antigen: not known.

The chain employs TRBV7-3 and TRBJ2-2; TRBD2 is a possible D gene (5 bases). This TCR came from a woman between 18 and 29 years old in good health and CMV-seronegative. Material for sequencing was PBMCs. CDR3 coding DNA: TGTGCCAGCAGCTTAACTAGCGCGGTCACCGGGGAGCTGTTTTTT. It translates to CASSLTSAVTGELFF. Variable domain in full (rest from reference TRBV7-3 and TRBJ2-2): GAGVSQTPSNKVTEKGKYVELRCDPISGHTALYWYRQSLGQGPEFLIYFQGTGAADDSGLPNDRFFAVRPEGSVSTLKIQRTERGDSAVYLCASSLTSAVTGELFFGEGSRLTVL.